The 16 T cell receptor beta chains presented below share a single source sample, sequenced in a study of regulatory T cells in long-lasting Graves disease (dated by TCRdb to the early 2020s). Libraries were made using multiplex PCR. This sample was sequenced with an Illumina HiSeq 4000. CDR3 regions were amplified by Arm-PCR with iRepertoire HTBI primers to construct TCR beta libraries. Using fastp at Q25 and MiXCR, TCRdb reprocessed the public reads and kept productive beta chains. One record per CDR3 amino acid sequence lists the most common genes and DNA. This sample is represented by some 450,000 distinct CDR3 sequences; around 24% of them were singletons. In total, the top ten clones hold roughly a quarter of the sample. Interpreted using the paper, the time point label stands for: persistent/refractory GD, antithyroid drugs over 5 years with positive TRAb. For both TCR sequencing and RNA sequencing, RNA was extracted from PBMCs in TRIzol.

The sequencing used peripheral blood mononuclear cells (PBMCs), collected when the disease was refractory, from a patient treated with antithyroid drugs. These receptors came from a female donor with Graves disease.

This clonotype was seen repeatedly, ten times or more. The chain joins TRBV12-3 or TRBV12-4 to TRBJ1-1; 9 positions agree with TRBD1. After removal of 7 bases from V and 1 base from J, the junction contained 7 bases not matched to a gene. This CDR3 contains 15 residues. CDR3 DNA: TGTGCCAGCAACAACGGACAGGGGTCGAACACTGAAGCTTTCTTT. It specifies CASNNGQGSNTEAFF.

The chain recombines TRBV7-9 with TRBJ1-4; D gene unclear. V was clipped by 5 bases and J by 6 bases, with 16 bases between them. Germline CDR1 is SEHNR and CDR2 is FQNEAQ (reference sequence). The CDR3 runs to 15 residues. The CDR3 sequence: CASSAQAGYDEKLFF. For the CDR3, the DNA is TGTGCCAGCAGCGCTCAGGCAGGCTACGATGAAAAACTGTTTTTT.

The rearrangement uses TRBV29-1 and TRBJ1-4; 8 positions agree with TRBD1. The germline CDR1 and CDR2 sequences are SQVTM and ANQGSEA. This CDR3 is 13 amino acids long. Germline trimming cut 7 bases from V and 2 bases from J; bases unmatched to any gene: 3. In nucleotides, the CDR3 is TGCAGCGGGGCAGGGGGCACTAATGAAAAACTGTTTTTT. This sequence encodes CSGAGGTNEKLFF. The full variable domain, completed using reference TRBV29-1 and TRBJ1-4, is SAVISQKPSRDICQRGTSLTIQCQVDSQVTMMFWYRQQPGQSLTLIATANQGSEATYESGFVIDKFPISRPNLTFSTLTVSNMSPEDSSIYLCSGAGGTNEKLFFGSGTQLSVL.

This clonotype was counted at least ten times. The chain has TRBV7-9 and TRBJ1-2, with D possibly being TRBD1 (5 bases). The CDR3 sequence is 15 residues long. The V end lost 2 bases, the J end lost 4 bases, and 14 bases lay between the germline ends. CDR1 and CDR2 (germline): SEHNR, FQNEAQ (reference sequence). The chain's CDR3 is CASSLTGLHVYGYTF. CDR3 DNA: TGTGCCAGCAGCTTAACGGGGCTTCACGTCTATGGCTACACCTTC.

This clonotype was found many times. This CDR3 reads CASSLVDRGTAGANVLTF. Here the CDR3 DNA reads TGTGCCAGCAGCTTAGTCGACAGGGGGACGGCTGGGGCCAACGTCCTGACTTTC. This chain joins TRBV7-8 and TRBJ2-6; 9 positions agree with TRBD1. The CDR3 totals 18 residues. Germline V CDR1 and CDR2: SGHVS, FQNEAQ. V dropped 1 base and J dropped 2; count of bases not matched to a gene: 6.

This clonotype was seen a few times. The V and J genes are TRBV20-1 and TRBJ2-7; TRBD2 is a possible D gene (6 bases). Germline CDR1 is DFQATT and CDR2 is SNEGSKA (reference sequence). This CDR3 region has 14 residues. Trimming removed 6 bases at V and 5 bases at J, with 20 bases between. This CDR3 reads CSAPDIAGMHEQYF. The CDR3 DNA reads TGCAGTGCCCCCGACATTGCGGGAATGCACGAGCAGTACTTC.

The gene calls are TRBV12-3 or TRBV12-4 and TRBJ2-7; the match to TRBD1 covers 7 bases. V trimming: 5 bases; J trimming: 5 bases; junction bases outside the gene matches: 9. This CDR3 is built from 14 residues. CDR3 in amino acids: CASSRTGVGNEQYF. CDR3 bases: TGTGCCAGCAGTCGTACAGGGGTTGGTAACGAGCAGTACTTC.

The V call is TRBV15, the J call TRBJ2-7; TRBD2 matches at 8 bases. The germline V gene encodes CDR1 LNHNV and CDR2 YYDKDF (reference sequence). The trim removed 3 bases at V and 1 base at J, leaving 5 bases unmatched. The CDR3 sequence is 15 residues long. This CDR3 is CATSRGLVLSYEQYF. The CDR3, as DNA: TGTGCCACCAGCAGGGGACTAGTATTATCCTACGAGCAGTACTTC.

This clonotype was counted only a few times. The rearrangement links TRBV4-1 to TRBJ2-7; TRBD2 agrees at 10 bases. Per the germline V gene, CDR1 is MGHRA and CDR2 is YSYEKL. The CDR3 has 15 amino acids. V lost 2 bases to trimming and J lost 2 bases; unmatched junction nucleotides: 3. The CDR3, as DNA: TGCGCCAGCAGCCAATCTAGCGGGAGTGCCTACGAGCAGTACTTC. Protein product: CASSQSSGSAYEQYF.

This clonotype was recorded many times. The chain couples TRBV20-1 to TRBJ2-7, with 9 bases lining up with TRBD2. Germline V lookup: CDR1 DFQATT, CDR2 SNEGSKA (reference sequence). The CDR3 contains 13 residues. Trimming cost V 6 bases and J 4 bases; bases outside gene matches: 7. In nucleotides, the CDR3 is TGCAGTGCCCTTGCGGGAGGGGGTTACGAGCAGTACTTC. Its translation is CSALAGGGYEQYF.

This chain uses TRBV4-1 with TRBJ2-3; D unresolved. CDR1 is MGHRA and CDR2 is YSYEKL in the germline V gene. The V end lost 4 bases, the J end lost 3 bases, and 14 bases lay between the germline ends. The CDR3 runs to 15 residues. CDR3 sequence: CASSLMVAETDTQYF. The CDR3 region has the DNA TGCGCCAGCAGCCTGATGGTGGCTGAGACAGATACGCAGTATTTT.

This clonotype was picked up a small number of times. V and J are TRBV7-9 and TRBJ1-2; tentative D call: TRBD1 (5 bases). V was trimmed by 0 bases and J by 6 bases, leaving 8 bases between them. The CDR3 is 13 amino acids. CDR1 is SEHNR and CDR2 is FQNEAQ in the germline V gene (reference sequence). The CDR3 DNA sequence: TGTGCCAGCAGCTTAGCTGCAGGGAATGGCTACACCTTC. Protein product: CASSLAAGNGYTF.

The chain combines TRBV19 with TRBJ1-2, with 7 nucleotides matching TRBD1. V lost 3 bases and J lost 8; bases outside the gene matches: 9. CDR1 and CDR2 from the germline V gene are LNHDA and SQIVND (reference sequence). The CDR3 is made up of 14 amino acids. The CDR3 protein is CASSIAGQGVGYTF. CDR3 DNA: TGTGCCAGTAGTATCGCCGGGCAGGGGGTCGGCTACACCTTC.

The chain employs TRBV19 and TRBJ1-5, with TRBD1 as a possible D gene (5 bases). From germline, CDR1 is LNHDA and CDR2 SQIVND (reference sequence). The CDR3 consists of 16 residues. The ends were cut back, 1 base at V and 6 bases at J, with 16 bases in the middle. CDR3 nucleotides: TGTGCCAGTAGTATAGTCACGCCGGGGGTCGGTCAGCCCCAGCATTTT. It is translated as CASSIVTPGVGQPQHF.

The chain uses TRBV30 and TRBJ2-1, with 8 bases identical to TRBD1. J gave up 7 bases and V 2 bases, and 7 bases lay outside the gene matches. The CDR3 contains 14 residues. From germline, CDR1 is GTSNPN and CDR2 SVGIG (reference sequence). CDR3 sequence: CAWSFDRGKNEQFF. CDR3 coding DNA: TGTGCCTGGAGTTTCGACAGGGGAAAGAATGAGCAGTTCTTC.

About this clonotype itself: A read error may produce the germline difference seen at one junction end. This rearrangement joins TRBV7-7 to TRBJ2-5; D possibly corresponds to TRBD1 (6 bases). Germline V gives CDR1 SSHAT, CDR2 FNYEAQ (reference sequence). This CDR3 contains 15 residues. The CDR3 nucleotides are TGTGCTAGCAGCTTAGCTTGGGCGCAGGGGGAGACCCAGTACTTC. This gives the protein CASSLAWAQGETQYF.